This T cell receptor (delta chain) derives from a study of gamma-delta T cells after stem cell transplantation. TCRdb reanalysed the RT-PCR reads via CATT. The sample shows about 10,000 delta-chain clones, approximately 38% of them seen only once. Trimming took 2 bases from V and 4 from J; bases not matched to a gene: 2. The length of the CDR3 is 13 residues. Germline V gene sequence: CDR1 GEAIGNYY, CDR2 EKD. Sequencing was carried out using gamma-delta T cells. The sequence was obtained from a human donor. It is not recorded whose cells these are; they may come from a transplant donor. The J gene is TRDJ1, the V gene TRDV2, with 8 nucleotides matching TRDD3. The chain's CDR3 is CACDMGYDDKLIF. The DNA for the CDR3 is TGTGCCTGTGACATGGGATACGACGATAAACTCATCTTT.